These 24 T cell receptor beta chains were all obtained from the same sample, sequenced in a study of Graves' ophthalmopathy and Graves' hyperthyroidism. The sequenced template was RNA, covering the TCR beta CDR3 region. The library came from an HTBI-primed first-round RT-PCR and a second-round multiplex PCR. TCRdb reprocessed the multiplex PCR reads with MiXCR, giving one entry per CDR3 protein. The sample has approximately 640,000 distinct CDR3 sequences; just over 40% are singletons. Sample: peripheral blood. The source is an adult man with Graves' ophthalmopathy.

The chain is built from TRBV7-2 and TRBJ2-7; D might be TRBD1 or TRBD2, each matching 5 bases. Trimming removed 6 bases at V and 7 bases at J, with 13 bases between. Germline V CDR1 and CDR2: SGHTA, FQGNSA. The CDR3 is made up of 12 amino acids. CDR3 protein: CASRPGWGEQYF. For the CDR3, the DNA is TGTGCCAGCAGGCCCGGGTGGGGGGAGCAGTACTTC.

There are a few counts of this clonotype. The V call is TRBV12-3 or TRBV12-4, the J call TRBJ1-1, with TRBD1 as a possible D gene (5 bases). The ends were cut back, 5 bases at V and 1 base at J, with 11 bases in the middle. CDR3 size: 14 residues. CDR3 DNA: TGTGCCAGCAGTAACTGGGGCGGGAACACTGAAGCTTTCTTT. It yields the protein CASSNWGGNTEAFF.

The chain carries TRBV29-1 and TRBJ2-2; weak D call: TRBD1 (5 bases). V lost 3 bases to trimming and J lost 11 bases, with 16 bases between them. Germline lookup yields CDR1 SQVTM and CDR2 ANQGSEA. CDR3 length equals 13 residues. For the CDR3, the DNA is TGCAGCGTTGATCCAAGGGGTTGGGGCGAGCTGTTTTTT. Encoded protein: CSVDPRGWGELFF.

A word on this clonotype: It may be a read error: a sequence one base away is much more abundant. The rearrangement links TRBV7-9 to TRBJ2-2; the D gene is possibly TRBD2 (5 bases). The CDR3 extends over 15 amino acids. Per the germline V gene, CDR1 is SEHNR and CDR2 is FQNEAQ (reference sequence). The CDR3, as DNA: TGTGCCAGCAGCTTAAAGGAGTGGGTCACCGGGAAGCTGTTTTTT. Residues: CASSLKEWVTGKLFF.

This clonotype was seen ten or more times. V gene TRBV7-9 combines with J gene TRBJ1-3; D uncertain. V dropped 5 bases and J dropped 4 bases, with 12 bases sitting between them. The CDR3 covers 14 residues. Germline V gene sequence: CDR1 SEHNR, CDR2 FQNEAQ (reference sequence). CDR3 sequence reads: CASSLVGAGNTIYF. The CDR3 region has the DNA TGTGCCAGCAGCCTCGTGGGCGCAGGAAACACCATATATTTT.

The chain has TRBV9 and TRBJ2-2, with TRBD2 matching over 13 bases. The CDR3 is 16 amino acids. Per germline, CDR1 SGDLS and CDR2 YYNGEE. The V segment lost 2 bases and the J segment 6 bases; nucleotides outside the gene matches: 4. CDR3 in DNA: TGTGCCAGCAGCGTTGGACTAGCGGGGGTAGCCGGGGAGCTGTTTTTT. Translating gives CASSVGLAGVAGELFF.

This clonotype was seen a few times. At one end the junction does not follow the germline gene, possibly because of a read error. The V call is TRBV29-1, the J call TRBJ2-6; 7 bases map to TRBD1. The CDR3 extends over 12 amino acids. Germline CDR1 and CDR2: SQVTM and ANQGSEA. The CDR3 loop reads CSVSQGSTTEAF. The CDR3 nucleotides are TGCAGCGTTTCACAGGGGTCTACCACTGAAGCTTTC.

This clonotype was counted between two and nine times. This chain links TRBV19 with TRBJ2-7; D gene ambiguous. V lost 10 bases to trimming and J lost 0 bases, with 16 bases between them. CDR3 size: 14 residues. CDR1 and CDR2 from the germline V gene are LNHDA and SQIVND (reference sequence). The CDR3 DNA is TGTGCCACCCAGAAGGGCGGCAGCTCCTACGAGCAGTACTTC. Protein: CATQKGGSSYEQYF.

In the case of this clonotype: A much larger clone lies one base from this, so it may be a read error. No conserved phenylalanine or tryptophan ends this CDR3, so it is likely a read error. The rearrangement uses TRBV7-9 and TRBJ1-1; 7 bases match TRBD1. J was trimmed by 0 bases and V by 5 bases; bases with no gene match: 3. The CDR3 extends over 14 amino acids. Germline-derived CDR1 and CDR2 are SEHNR and FQNEAQ (reference sequence). The CDR3 sequence is CASSRGTVNTEAFL. As DNA, the CDR3 is TGTGCCAGCAGCAGAGGGACAGTGAACACTGAAGCTTTCCTT.

The chain couples TRBV5-1 to TRBJ1-4; D not certain. Trimming left V 0 bases short and J 2 bases short, with 17 bases between. The CDR3 totals 18 residues. The V gene's germline CDR1 is SGHRS and CDR2 YFSETQ. CDR3 residues: CASSLGEGSLTTNEKLFF. The CDR3, as DNA: TGCGCCAGCAGCTTGGGTGAGGGCTCCCTTACGACTAATGAAAAACTGTTTTTT.

This chain links TRBV10-3 with TRBJ1-1; 9 bases align to TRBD1. CDR3 length: 13 amino acids. Germline V gene sequence: CDR1 ENHRY, CDR2 SYGVKD. J was trimmed by 1 base and V by 9 bases; bases with no gene match: 3. The DNA of the CDR3 is TGTGCCATACAGGGACAGGGGAACACTGAAGCTTTCTTT. It translates to CAIQGQGNTEAFF.

This clonotype was found a few times. This chain uses TRBV7-9 with TRBJ1-3; the D gene is possibly TRBD1 (5 bases). Trimming took off 1 base at V and 2 bases at J, with 15 bases between the two ends. Germline-derived CDR1 and CDR2 are SEHNR and FQNEAQ (reference sequence). The CDR3 spans 17 residues. The CDR3 nucleotides are TGTGCCAGCAGCTTAGTTTTTAGGGGCGGCCCTGGAAACACCATATATTTT. Its translation is CASSLVFRGGPGNTIYF.

This clonotype has at least ten counts. The chain carries TRBV7-8 and TRBJ2-5; 7 nucleotides match TRBD2. The CDR3 has 13 amino acids. Unmatched junction bases numbered 4, after V lost 5 bases and J lost 4 bases. Germline values: CDR1 SGHVS, CDR2 FQNEAQ. CDR3 residues: CASSQRGAETQYF. The CDR3 coding sequence is TGTGCCAGCAGCCAGCGGGGTGCAGAGACCCAGTACTTC.

CDR3 in DNA: TGTGCCAGTAGTCCCGAGGGCGGTGGAAACACTGAAGCTTTCTTT. Translating gives CASSPEGGGNTEAFF. The chain links TRBV19 to TRBJ1-1; no firm D call. Germline-derived CDR1 and CDR2 are LNHDA and SQIVND (reference sequence). V dropped 5 bases and J dropped 2 bases, with 15 bases sitting between them. The CDR3 runs to 15 residues.

The chain recombines TRBV29-1 with TRBJ1-2, with a tentative D call TRBD1 (5 bases). The germline V gene has CDR1 SQVTM and CDR2 ANQGSEA. V dropped 8 bases and J dropped 7 bases, with 20 bases sitting between them. CDR3 length: 13 amino acids. The chain's CDR3 is CSLGLGGDSGYTF. As DNA, the CDR3 is TGCAGCTTGGGCCTGGGGGGAGACTCTGGCTACACCTTC.

Turning to this clonotype: This may stem from a read error, because a much larger clone lies one nucleotide away. V is TRBV2 and J is TRBJ2-2; 7 nucleotides line up with TRBD2. Germline CDR1 and CDR2: SNHLY and FYNNEI. Trimming took 2 bases from V and 7 from J; bases not matched to a gene: 13. This CDR3 region has 17 residues. CDR3 region: CASSEKLARYLGGELFF. The DNA for the CDR3 is TGTGCCAGCAGTGAAAAACTAGCGAGGTATTTAGGCGGGGAGCTGTTTTTT.

This clonotype was picked up many times. This chain connects TRBV15 to TRBJ1-2, with D perhaps matching TRBD1 (5 bases). CDR3 length equals 15 residues. Germline loops: CDR1 LNHNV, CDR2 YYDKDF (reference sequence). Trimming left V 3 bases short and J 7 bases short, with 18 bases between. The CDR3 here is CATSSIDEGKSGYTF. The DNA of the CDR3 is TGTGCCACCAGCAGTATTGACGAGGGGAAGTCTGGCTACACCTTC.

In this sample, this clonotype turned up a few times. A read error may account for a junction end that differs from germline. The rearrangement links TRBV10-3 to TRBJ2-7; possibly TRBD2 for D (5 bases). Germline CDR1 reads ENHRY; CDR2 reads SYGVKD. CDR3 length: 15 residues. The CDR3 DNA follows: TGTGCCAGCAGTTACGTTAGCGCTATCTCCTACGAGCAGTACTTC. Its protein product is CASSYVSAISYEQYF.

The V and J genes are TRBV24-1 and TRBJ1-3; D unresolved. The CDR3 has 8 amino acids. Trimming took off 7 bases at V and 9 bases at J, with 0 bases between the two ends. CDR1 and CDR2 (germline): KGHDR, SFDVKD. DNA for the CDR3: TGTGCCACCAGCACCATATATTTT. It yields the protein CATSTIYF.

The chain recombines TRBV7-2 with TRBJ2-7, with D maybe TRBD1 (5 bases). The germline V gene encodes CDR1 SGHTA and CDR2 FQGNSA. Between the trimmed V and J ends, which lost 3 bases and 6 bases, there was a span of 15 bases. This CDR3 spans 14 amino acids. The CDR3 coding sequence is TGTGCCAGCAGCTTCGGGCAGGGCCTGAGCGAGCAGTACTTC. This encodes CASSFGQGLSEQYF. Supplemented by reference TRBV7-2 and TRBJ2-7, the full variable domain reads GAGVSQSPSNKVTEKGKDVELRCDPISGHTALYWYRQSLGQGLEFLIYFQGNSAPDKSGLPSDRFSAERTGGSVSTLTIQRTQQEDSAVYLCASSFGQGLSEQYFGPGTRLTVT.

The chain couples TRBV6-5 to TRBJ1-2, with 12 bases fitting TRBD1. Per germline, CDR1 MNHEY and CDR2 SVGAGI. The CDR3 consists of 14 residues. Unmatched junction bases numbered 7, after V lost 6 bases and J lost 8 bases. CDR3 residues: CASRARDRGLGYTF. Written as DNA, the CDR3 is TGTGCCAGCAGGGCCCGGGACAGGGGGCTCGGCTACACCTTC.

This clonotype showed up just a few times. The CDR3 nucleotides read TGCGCCAGCAGCCAAGGACGGGACAGATATTCACCCCTCCACTTT. Amino acid sequence: CASSQGRDRYSPLHF. V and J are TRBV4-1 and TRBJ1-6; 7 bases match TRBD1. Germline V gene lookup returns CDR1 MGHRA and CDR2 YSYEKL. The CDR3 covers 15 residues. V shed 1 base and J 8 bases; nucleotides not matched to a gene: 5.

V and J are TRBV2 and TRBJ1-5, with 8 positions matching TRBD1. The CDR3 sequence is 13 residues long. J was trimmed by 6 bases and V by 4 bases; bases with no gene match: 2. Looked up from germline, CDR1 is SNHLY and CDR2 is FYNNEI. The CDR3 nucleotides are TGTGCCAGCAGTGGAGGGACAGGTCAGCCCCAGCATTTT. This gives the protein CASSGGTGQPQHF.

The V and J genes are TRBV6-5 and TRBJ2-7; TRBD1 might be the D (6 bases). Trimming stripped 2 bases from V and 4 bases from J, with 15 bases between. Per the germline V gene, CDR1 is MNHEY and CDR2 is SVGAGI. This CDR3 spans 15 amino acids. The CDR3 region has the DNA TGTGCCAGCAGTTACCTGCCAGGGGAAGGGTACGAGCAGTACTTC. Its protein is CASSYLPGEGYEQYF.